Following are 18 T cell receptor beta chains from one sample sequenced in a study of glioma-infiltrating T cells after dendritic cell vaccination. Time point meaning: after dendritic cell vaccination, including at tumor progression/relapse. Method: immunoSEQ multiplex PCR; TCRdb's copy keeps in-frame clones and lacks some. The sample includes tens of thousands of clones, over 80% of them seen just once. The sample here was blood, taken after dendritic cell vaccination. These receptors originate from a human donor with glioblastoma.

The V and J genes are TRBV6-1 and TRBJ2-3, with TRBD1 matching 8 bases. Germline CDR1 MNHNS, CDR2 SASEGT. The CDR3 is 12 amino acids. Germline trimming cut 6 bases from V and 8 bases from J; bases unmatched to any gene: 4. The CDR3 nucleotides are TGTGCCAGCAGGGACAGGGCAGGTACGCAGTATTTT. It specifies CASRDRAGTQYF.

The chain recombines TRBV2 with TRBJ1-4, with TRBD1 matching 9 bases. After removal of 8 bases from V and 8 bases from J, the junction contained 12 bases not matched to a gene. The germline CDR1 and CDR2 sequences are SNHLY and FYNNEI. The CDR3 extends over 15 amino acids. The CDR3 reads CASRNGDRVNEKLFF. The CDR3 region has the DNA TGTGCCAGCCGAAACGGGGACAGGGTAAACGAAAAACTGTTTTTT.

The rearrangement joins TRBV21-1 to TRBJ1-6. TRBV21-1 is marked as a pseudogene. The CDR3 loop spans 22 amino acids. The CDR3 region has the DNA TGTGCCAGCAGCAAATCCGACCGAATTAAGACTTGCTTGAGCTCCTATAATTCACCCCTCCACTTT. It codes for CASSKSDRIKTCLSSYNSPLHF.

The CDR3 sequence: CASSIRAGAEDTQYF. Here the CDR3 DNA reads TGTGCCAGTAGTATACGAGCGGGGGCGGAGGATACGCAGTATTTT. The rearrangement uses TRBV19 and TRBJ2-3; 8 positions match TRBD2. The V gene end was trimmed by 2 bases and the J gene end by 6 bases; junction bases not matched to a gene: 7. Germline V gene lookup returns CDR1 LNHDA and CDR2 SQIVND (reference sequence). The CDR3 sequence is 15 residues long.

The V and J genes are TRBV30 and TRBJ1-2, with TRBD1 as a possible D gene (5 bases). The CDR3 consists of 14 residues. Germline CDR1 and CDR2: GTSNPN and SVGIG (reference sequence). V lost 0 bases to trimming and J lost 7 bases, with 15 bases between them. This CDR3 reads CAWSVHAGRGGYTF. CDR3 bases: TGTGCCTGGAGTGTACACGCAGGGCGAGGTGGCTACACCTTC.

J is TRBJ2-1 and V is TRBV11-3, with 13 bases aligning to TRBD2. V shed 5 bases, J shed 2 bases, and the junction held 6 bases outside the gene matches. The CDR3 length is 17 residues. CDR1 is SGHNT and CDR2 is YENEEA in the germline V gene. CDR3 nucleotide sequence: TGTGCCAGCAGCGGTCGACTAGCGGGGGGCCCCTACAATGAGCAGTTCTTC. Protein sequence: CASSGRLAGGPYNEQFF.

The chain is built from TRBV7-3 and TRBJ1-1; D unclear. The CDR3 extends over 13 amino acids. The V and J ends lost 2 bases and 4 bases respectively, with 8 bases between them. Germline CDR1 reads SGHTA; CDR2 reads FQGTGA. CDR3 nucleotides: TGTGCCAGCAGCTTAGAGGGTTCCACTGAAGCTTTCTTT. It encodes CASSLEGSTEAFF.

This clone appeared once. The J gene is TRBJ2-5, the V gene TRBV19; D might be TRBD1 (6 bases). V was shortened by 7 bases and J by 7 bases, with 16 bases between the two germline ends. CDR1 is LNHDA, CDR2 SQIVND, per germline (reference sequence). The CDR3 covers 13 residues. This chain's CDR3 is CASNIGETGTQYF. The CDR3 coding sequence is TGTGCCAGTAATATTGGGGAGACAGGGACCCAGTACTTC.

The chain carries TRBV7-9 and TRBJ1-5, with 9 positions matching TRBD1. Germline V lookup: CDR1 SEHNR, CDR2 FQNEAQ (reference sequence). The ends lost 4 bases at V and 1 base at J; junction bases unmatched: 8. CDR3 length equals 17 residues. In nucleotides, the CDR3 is TGTGCCAGCAGCTCAACTTTGGACAGGGGCAGCAATCAGCCCCAGCATTTT. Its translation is CASSSTLDRGSNQPQHF.

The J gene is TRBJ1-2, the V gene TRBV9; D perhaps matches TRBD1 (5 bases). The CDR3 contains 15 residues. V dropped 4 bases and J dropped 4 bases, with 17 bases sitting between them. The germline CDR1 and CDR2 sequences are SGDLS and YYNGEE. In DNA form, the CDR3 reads TGTGCCAGCAGCATGACCTCGGAGGGGTTCTATGGCTACACCTTC. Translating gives CASSMTSEGFYGYTF.

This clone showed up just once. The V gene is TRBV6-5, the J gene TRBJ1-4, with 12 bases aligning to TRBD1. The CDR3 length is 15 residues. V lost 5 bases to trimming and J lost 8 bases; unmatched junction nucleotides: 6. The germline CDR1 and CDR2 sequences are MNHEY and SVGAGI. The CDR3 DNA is TGTGCCAGCAGTGTCGTCGGGACAGGGGGCGAAAAACTGTTTTTT. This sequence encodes CASSVVGTGGEKLFF.

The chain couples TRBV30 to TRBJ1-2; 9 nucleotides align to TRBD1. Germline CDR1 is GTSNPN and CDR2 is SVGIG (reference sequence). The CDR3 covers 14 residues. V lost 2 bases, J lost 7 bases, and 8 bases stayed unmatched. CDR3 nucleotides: TGTGCCTGGAGTATCCGGGGGACAGGGAGTGGCTACACCTTC. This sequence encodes CAWSIRGTGSGYTF.

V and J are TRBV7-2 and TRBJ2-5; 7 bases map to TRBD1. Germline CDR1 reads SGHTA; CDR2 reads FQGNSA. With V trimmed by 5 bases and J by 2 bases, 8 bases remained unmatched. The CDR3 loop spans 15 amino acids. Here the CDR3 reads CASSRGLGAQETQYF. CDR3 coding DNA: TGTGCCAGCAGCAGGGGGCTGGGGGCACAAGAGACCCAGTACTTC.

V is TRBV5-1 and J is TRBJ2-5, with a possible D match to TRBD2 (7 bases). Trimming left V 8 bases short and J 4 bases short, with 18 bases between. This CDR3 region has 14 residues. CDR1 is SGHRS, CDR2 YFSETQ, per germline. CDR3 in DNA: TGCGCCAGTAAACGGGGGGCGAGTATAGAGACCCAGTACTTC. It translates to CASKRGASIETQYF.

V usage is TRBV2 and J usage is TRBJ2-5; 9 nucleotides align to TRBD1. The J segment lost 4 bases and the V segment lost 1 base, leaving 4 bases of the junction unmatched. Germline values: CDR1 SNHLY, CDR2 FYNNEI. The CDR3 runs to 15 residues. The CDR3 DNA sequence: TGTGCCAGCAGTGAAGAGGGACAGGGAGGAGAGACCCAGTACTTC. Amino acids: CASSEEGQGGETQYF. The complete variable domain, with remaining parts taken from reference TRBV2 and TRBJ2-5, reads EPEVTQTPSHQVTQMGQEVILRCVPISNHLYFYWYRQILGQKVEFLVSFYNNEISEKSEIFDDQFSVERPDGSNFTLKIRSTKLEDSAMYFCASSEEGQGGETQYFGPGTRLLVL.

CDR3 protein: CASSYDSYGYTF. CDR3 nucleotides: TGTGCCAGCAGTTACGACAGCTATGGCTACACCTTC. V is TRBV6-5 and J is TRBJ1-2; tentative D call: TRBD1 (5 bases). The CDR3 spans 12 residues. CDR1 is MNHEY, CDR2 SVGAGI, per germline. The ends were cut back, 2 bases at V and 4 bases at J, with 5 bases in the middle.

CDR3 residues: CASSIRGGDGNTIYF. The CDR3 region has the DNA TGTGCCAGTAGTATCAGAGGGGGCGATGGAAACACCATATATTTT. The V gene is TRBV19, the J gene TRBJ1-3; 7 positions agree with TRBD1. V dropped 3 bases and J dropped 3; count of bases not matched to a gene: 5. The CDR3 has 15 residues. In germline, CDR1 is LNHDA, CDR2 SQIVND (reference sequence).

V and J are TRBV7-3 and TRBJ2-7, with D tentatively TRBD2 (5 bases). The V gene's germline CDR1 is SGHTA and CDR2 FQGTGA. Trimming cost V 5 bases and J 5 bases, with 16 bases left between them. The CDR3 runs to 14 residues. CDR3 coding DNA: TGTGCCAGCAGCCCTAACGCGGGTTCAGACGAGCAGTACTTC. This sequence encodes CASSPNAGSDEQYF.